These 29 T cell receptor beta chains were all obtained from the same sample, sequenced in a study of OX40 agonist ivuxolimab in advanced cancers. Measured with immunoSEQ multiplex PCR; TCRdb has only the in-frame clones, and not every one. Of approximately 84,000 clones detected, about four fifths appear once; the ten largest clones hold 2.5% to 3%. The sample in question was CD4+ or CD8+ T cells sorted from blood, obtained in a trial of the OX40 agonist ivuxolimab. The receptors stem from an adult with an advanced solid tumor such as melanoma, head and neck, liver or kidney cancer.

The gene calls are TRBV4-2 and TRBJ1-2; 8 nucleotides align to TRBD1. V was pared by 1 base and J by 8 bases, with 6 bases of the junction left unmatched. Germline V CDR1 and CDR2: LGHNA, YNFKEQ. The CDR3 contains 14 residues. The CDR3 sequence: CASSQAGQGGGYTF. The CDR3 DNA follows: TGTGCCAGCAGCCAAGCCGGACAGGGCGGGGGCTACACCTTC.

The chain is built from TRBV6-5 and TRBJ2-2, with D possibly TRBD2 on 6 matching bases. This CDR3 is built from 13 residues. Germline CDR1 and CDR2: MNHEY and SVGAGI. V was cut by 5 bases and J by 6 bases, with 10 bases left in between. The CDR3 loop reads CASSRLVAGELFF. The CDR3 nucleotides are TGTGCCAGCAGTAGACTAGTGGCCGGGGAGCTGTTTTTT.

The chain recombines TRBV28 with TRBJ1-2; weak D call: TRBD1 (5 bases). The V and J ends lost 6 bases and 4 bases respectively, with 12 bases between them. Germline assignment: CDR1 MDHEN and CDR2 SYDVKM. This CDR3 region has 13 residues. The CDR3 here is CASRYRTSYGYTF. The CDR3 DNA reads TGTGCCAGCAGATATAGGACAAGCTATGGCTACACCTTC.

J is TRBJ2-2 and V is TRBV5-4, with 9 positions matching TRBD2. Germline loops: CDR1 SGHNT, CDR2 YYREEE (reference sequence). V lost 2 bases and J lost 6; bases outside the gene matches: 11. The length of the CDR3 is 17 residues. This CDR3 reads CASSLSLGTSIPGELFF. The CDR3 nucleotides are TGTGCCAGCAGCTTAAGCCTCGGGACTAGCATCCCCGGGGAGCTGTTTTTT.

Worth noting for this clone: This sample also contains other DNA sequences that code for the same CDR3. This rearrangement joins TRBV7-6 to TRBJ2-2; 11 positions agree with TRBD1. The CDR3 extends over 16 amino acids. The V gene's germline CDR1 is SGHVS and CDR2 FNYEAQ. V lost 6 bases, J lost 4 bases, and 7 bases stayed unmatched. The DNA of the CDR3 is TGTGCCAGCAGAGCTGGGACAGGGGGGTTCACCGGGGAGCTGTTTTTT. Its translation: CASRAGTGGFTGELFF.

The rearrangement joins TRBV4-1 to TRBJ2-2, with D perhaps matching TRBD2 (5 bases). Germline CDR1 reads MGHRA; CDR2 reads YSYEKL. The length of the CDR3 is 16 residues. Trimming cost V 0 bases and J 1 base, with 9 bases left between them. CDR3 protein: CASSQEGRQNTGELFF. CDR3 bases: TGCGCCAGCAGCCAAGAGGGGAGACAGAACACCGGGGAGCTGTTTTTT.

The chain combines TRBV27 with TRBJ1-6, with TRBD1 matching over 7 bases. CDR1 MNHEY and CDR2 SMNVEV come from the germline V gene (reference sequence). This CDR3 is built from 14 residues. V shed 3 bases and J 9 bases; nucleotides not matched to a gene: 5. Here the CDR3 DNA reads TGTGCCAGCAGTTTTAGCAGGGGGAGTTCACCCCTCCACTTT. It codes for CASSFSRGSSPLHF.

The chain links TRBV19 to TRBJ1-5, with D tentatively TRBD1 (5 bases). Germline V gene lookup returns CDR1 LNHDA and CDR2 SQIVND (reference sequence). V dropped 10 bases and J dropped 2 bases, with 12 bases sitting between them. The length of the CDR3 is 13 residues. As DNA, the CDR3 is TGTGCCACCCACCGGGGGGGCAATCAGCCCCAGCATTTT. Amino acids: CATHRGGNQPQHF.

This clone was observed a single time. The chain couples TRBV4-2 to TRBJ2-5, with no clear D. The length of the CDR3 is 13 residues. V was trimmed by 1 base and J by 5 bases, leaving 8 bases between them. Germline loops: CDR1 LGHNA, CDR2 YNFKEQ. As DNA, the CDR3 is TGTGCCAGCAGCCAAGCACTACCGGAGACCCAGTACTTC. Translation: CASSQALPETQYF.

As for this clone: The same CDR3 arises from other DNA sequences in this sample as well. The V call is TRBV6-6, the J call TRBJ1-6; D call uncertain. The CDR3 spans 13 residues. The germline gives CDR1 MNHNY, CDR2 SVGAGI (reference sequence). Trimming took off 2 bases at V and 10 bases at J, with 9 bases between the two ends. Written as DNA, the CDR3 is TGTGCCAGCAGTTACGTTTCTGAATCACCCCTCCACTTT. As protein: CASSYVSESPLHF.

This chain links TRBV7-3 with TRBJ2-3; D is possibly TRBD1 (5 bases). Germline CDR1 and CDR2: SGHTA and FQGTGA. Between the trimmed V and J ends, which lost 1 base and 3 bases, there was a span of 14 bases. There are 16 residues in the CDR3. The CDR3, as DNA: TGTGCCAGCAGCTTAATAGGCCAGGGTGGGACAGATACGCAGTATTTT. It is translated as CASSLIGQGGTDTQYF.

The genes are TRBV19 and TRBJ1-3, with D unresolved. Germline V gene lookup returns CDR1 LNHDA and CDR2 SQIVND (reference sequence). The CDR3 extends over 16 amino acids. Trimming pared 3 bases from V and 4 bases from J, leaving 16 bases between. CDR3: CASSIGSLPPGNTIYF. The CDR3 nucleotides read TGTGCCAGTAGTATCGGCTCCCTCCCGCCGGGAAACACCATATATTTT.

The chain employs TRBV7-6 and TRBJ2-2; tentative D call: TRBD2 (5 bases). V lost 3 bases to trimming and J lost 5 bases, with 7 bases between them. CDR1 and CDR2 from the germline V gene are SGHVS and FNYEAQ. This CDR3 comprises 13 residues. Here the CDR3 reads CASSLRVTGELFF. The DNA of the CDR3 is TGTGCCAGCAGCTTGAGGGTTACCGGGGAGCTGTTTTTT.

The chain carries TRBV6-5 and TRBJ1-1; D is ambiguous. Between the trimmed V and J ends, which lost 6 bases and 6 bases, there was a span of 8 bases. This CDR3 is built from 11 residues. Germline loops: CDR1 MNHEY, CDR2 SVGAGI. The CDR3, as DNA: TGTGCCAGCAGATGGAAGGCTGAAGCTTTCTTT. Translating it yields CASRWKAEAFF.

The chain carries TRBV11-2 and TRBJ1-6; no definite D call. Trimming stripped 2 bases from V and 5 bases from J, with 7 bases between. CDR1 SGHAT and CDR2 FQNNGV come from the germline V gene. This CDR3 spans 14 amino acids. The CDR3 spells CASSLWTDNSPLHF. The CDR3 bases are TGTGCCAGCAGCTTATGGACGGATAATTCACCCCTCCACTTT.

The rearrangement joins TRBV5-1 to TRBJ1-5; D perhaps matches TRBD1 (5 bases). There are 15 residues in the CDR3. Germline CDR1 SGHRS, CDR2 YFSETQ. The V and J ends lost 0 bases and 1 base respectively, with 8 bases between them. CDR3 region: CASSLVGDSNQPQHF. The CDR3 DNA sequence: TGCGCCAGCAGCTTGGTGGGGGACAGCAATCAGCCCCAGCATTTT.

The J gene is TRBJ2-2, the V gene TRBV11-2, with D maybe TRBD2 (7 bases). Trimming took off 1 base at V and 10 bases at J, with 16 bases between the two ends. The CDR3 has 15 amino acids. CDR1 is SGHAT and CDR2 is FQNNGV in the germline V gene. The CDR3 loop is CASSLAGGGLEELFF. In DNA form, the CDR3 reads TGTGCCAGCAGCTTAGCTGGGGGGGGGCTGGAGGAGCTGTTTTTT.

This clone has only one observation. This rearrangement joins TRBV9 to TRBJ2-1; 7 bases align to TRBD1. The CDR3 length is 15 residues. Germline CDR1 SGDLS, CDR2 YYNGEE. V trimming: 0 bases; J trimming: 3 bases; junction bases outside the gene matches: 3. CDR3 sequence: CASSVGGQSYNEQFF. CDR3 coding DNA: TGTGCCAGCAGCGTAGGGGGACAGAGCTACAATGAGCAGTTCTTC.

The rearrangement joins TRBV5-4 to TRBJ2-1; 9 bases agree with TRBD1. The germline CDR1 and CDR2 sequences are SGHNT and YYREEE (reference sequence). J was trimmed by 5 bases and V by 3 bases; bases with no gene match: 12. The CDR3 is 17 amino acids. The CDR3 reads CASSSPHNRGRNNEQFF. The CDR3 DNA sequence: TGTGCCAGCAGCTCCCCGCACAACAGGGGGCGGAACAATGAGCAGTTCTTC.

This chain uses TRBV7-2 with TRBJ1-2, with D uncertain. Germline V gives CDR1 SGHTA, CDR2 FQGNSA. V was shortened by 3 bases and J by 7 bases, with 15 bases between the two germline ends. This CDR3 is built from 14 residues. DNA for the CDR3: TGTGCCAGCAGCTTGTCCGGGAACCCCGGTGGCTACACCTTC. Translated, it gives CASSLSGNPGGYTF.

The V call is TRBV10-3, the J call TRBJ2-7; no definite D call. The V end was cut by 0 bases, the J end by 3 bases, with 6 bases between. Germline-derived CDR1 and CDR2 are ENHRY and SYGVKD. There are 13 residues in the CDR3. The CDR3 DNA follows: TGTGCCATCAGTGAGTCGACTCTCTACGAGCAGTACTTC. This codes for CAISESTLYEQYF.

This chain joins TRBV6-1 and TRBJ2-7, with 11 bases aligning to TRBD1. The CDR3 loop spans 16 amino acids. Germline CDR1 is MNHNS and CDR2 is SASEGT. The junction had 5 bases not matched to a gene; V was cut back by 2 bases and J by 2 bases. CDR3 coding DNA: TGTGCCAGCAGTGAACCGGGACAGGGGGGGCCCTACGAGCAGTACGTC. The encoded protein is CASSEPGQGGPYEQYV.

The chain has TRBV6-1 and TRBJ2-7; 9 bases align to TRBD2. The CDR3 is 15 residues long. CDR1 MNHNS and CDR2 SASEGT come from the germline V gene. V dropped 3 bases and J dropped 2; count of bases not matched to a gene: 5. CDR3 sequence reads: CASSEEAGGTYEQYF. CDR3 DNA: TGTGCCAGCAGTGAGGAAGCGGGGGGTACCTACGAGCAGTACTTC.

This clone was detected once. This chain joins TRBV4-3 and TRBJ2-3; TRBD2 matches 7 bases. J gave up 0 bases and V 4 bases, and 4 bases lay outside the gene matches. This CDR3 is built from 15 residues. The germline gives CDR1 LGHNA, CDR2 YSLEER. The CDR3 spells CASSLTSASTDTQYF. The CDR3 nucleotides read TGCGCCAGCAGCCTTACTAGCGCCAGCACAGATACGCAGTATTTT.

The rearrangement uses TRBV7-2 and TRBJ1-2, with D perhaps TRBD1 (6 bases). Trimming pared 1 base from V and 5 bases from J, leaving 23 bases between. From germline, CDR1 is SGHTA and CDR2 FQGNSA. This CDR3 is 18 amino acids long. The DNA for the CDR3 is TGTGCCAGCAGCTTAGTTCCGGGGGCCCGAAGGAGAGGTTATGGCTACACCTTC. Protein sequence: CASSLVPGARRRGYGYTF.

V usage is TRBV7-8 and J usage is TRBJ1-5; the match to TRBD1 covers 7 bases. This CDR3 spans 15 amino acids. CDR1 and CDR2 (germline): SGHVS, FQNEAQ. With V trimmed by 1 base and J by 6 bases, 6 bases remained unmatched. The CDR3 spells CASSLEAGGGQPQHF. The DNA for the CDR3 is TGTGCCAGCAGCTTAGAAGCAGGGGGAGGTCAGCCCCAGCATTTT. Using reference TRBV7-8 and TRBJ1-5 for the parts outside the CDR3, the full variable domain is GAGVSQSPRYKVAKRGQDVALRCDPISGHVSLFWYQQALGQGPEFLTYFQNEAQLDKSGLPSDRFFAERPEGSVSTLKIQRTQQEDSAVYLCASSLEAGGGQPQHFGDGTRLSIL.

V gene TRBV28 combines with J gene TRBJ2-7; 7 bases agree with TRBD2. Germline-derived CDR1 and CDR2 are MDHEN and SYDVKM. V was clipped by 1 base and J by 7 bases; unmatched bases: 22. The CDR3 is 19 residues long. The CDR3 DNA reads TGTGCCAGCAGTTTATCCATTTTATTGGGAGGGGAGGGTCTGCGGGAGCAGTACTTC. It codes for CASSLSILLGGEGLREQYF.

The chain links TRBV7-2 to TRBJ1-6; D unresolved. V was pared by 8 bases and J by 5 bases, with 19 bases between. CDR1 is SGHTA, CDR2 FQGNSA, per germline. The CDR3 spans 16 residues. CDR3 bases: TGTGCCAGCCAAAGAGACCAGGCCAGAGATAATTCACCCCTCCACTTT. The encoded protein is CASQRDQARDNSPLHF.

This chain uses TRBV9 with TRBJ2-1; 8 bases are a match to TRBD2. The CDR3 has 16 residues. Germline V lookup: CDR1 SGDLS, CDR2 YYNGEE. V trimming: 0 bases; J trimming: 8 bases; junction bases outside the gene matches: 10. The CDR3 is CASSVGARGVSDEQFF. The DNA for the CDR3 is TGTGCCAGCAGCGTAGGGGCGCGGGGGGTCAGCGATGAGCAGTTCTTC.